The T cell receptor beta chain under discussion was sequenced for a study of stem cell transplantation in POMP-related autoinflammatory disease (dated by TCRdb to 2020 to 2022). A note on the overall study: The study hypothesis was that defective thymoproteasomes impair MHC class I-dependent CD8+ T-cell differentiation and positive selection, which skews the TRB repertoire. Before transplant, CD4+ naive T-cell skewing, low CD8+ T-cell proportions, and reduced T-cell cytokine secretion were observed in patients. DNA chimerism analysis after transplant demonstrated 100% donor engraftment of neutrophils and platelets for up to one year. The effect of POMP deficiency on T-cell receptor beta repertoire diversity and CDR3 characteristics was assessed using high-throughput TRB sequencing.

The library was built by means of the immunoSEQ multiplex PCR assay. The authors processed their data as follows. Repertoire diversity was quantified with Shannon entropy, accounting for clonal size distribution. Clonotype distribution inequality was measured with the Gini-Simpson index (Simpson_1-D). TCRdb stores this immuneACCESS table with in-frame sequences only. Part of the clones is absent; in the studies checked, under half of the shortfall reflects unresolved V genes, and no reason is known for the rest. Clone size and V and J calls were adopted from that table, with D and trimming inferred from the DNA. The sample table records some 68,000 clones; approximately 91% of these occur just once. 0.55% to 0.85% of the sample goes to the ten largest clones. General study outcomes and caveats: The number of unique TRB V-J gene pairings was restricted in PRAID patients. Statistical significance for the trend toward lower diversity and increased clonality in PRAID patients was reached only for regulatory T cells. PRAID patients trended toward lower TRB diversity and higher clonality across all analyzed T-cell subsets.

Regarding this clone: There is no known antigen for this receptor. No base quality information exists; no much larger clone differs at one position.

The time point tag for this specimen amounts to: after hematopoietic stem cell transplant. PRAID was characterized by prominent immunodeficiency alongside autoinflammation. Before TRB sequencing, T-cell subsets (conventional T cells, CD8+ T cells, regulatory T cells, T follicular helper cells) were sorted. This clonotype was obtained from a human patient with POMP-related autoinflammation and immune dysregulation (PRAID). After a transplant, the graft donor may have provided part of the T cells. Source: CD4+ T cells from PBMCs, taken after stem cell transplantation.

The DNA sequence reads TGTGCCAAGAGCACCGGGGAGCTGTTTTTT. Its protein reads: CAKSTGELFF. The V and J genes are TRBV7-9 and TRBJ2-2; a confident D gene designation cannot be given. The CDR3 spans 10 residues, from the cysteine through the phenylalanine. The sequence is cut down to CDR3 DNA, 30 bases in frame from base 1. CDR1 and CDR2 are drawn from the germline V gene (reference sequence): SEHNR, FQNEAQ. The V and J ends are trimmed by 10 bases and 4 bases, leaving 4 bases between them.